The following is a TCR beta chain sequence with its context. This CDR3 has 14 amino acids. The germline V gene has CDR1 MNHEY and CDR2 SVGAGI. This entry belongs to a study of shared clonotypes between healthy human individuals. Naive CD4+ cells were CD45RA-selected; the remaining cells were memory. Assay execution took place at the deep level. TCRdb's copy holds only in-frame clones and misses some; the assay was immunoSEQ multiplex PCR. The sample lists 2 million to 3 million clones, 90% to 95% seen once, with about 0.39% in the top ten. The chain carries TRBV6-5 and TRBJ2-5; 8 bases line up with TRBD2. The end of the DNA aligns better with TRBJ2-7, so the J call may be wrong. The clonotype was recovered from a man younger than 35 in good health. Some clones in this sample may be carry-over from other donors' samples. The sample consisted of naive CD4+ T cells from PBMCs. Subset indicated: CD45RA+ positively selected. CDR3 sequence: CASSYTGGPYEQYF. The CDR3 DNA is TGTGCCAGCAGTTACACGGGAGGGCCCTACGAGCAGTACTTC.